The sequence of this T cell receptor beta chain was determined in a study of neoadjuvant anti-PD-1 for oral cavity cancer. Broader study findings: Each response group had just three patients in TCR analyses.

Six replicates per PBMC sample, mostly from 480 ng of genomic DNA. TCRdb keeps only in-frame clones here, not all; method: immunoSEQ multiplex PCR. The sample shows 63,000 or so clones, roughly nine tenths of them seen only once. The CDR3 length is 18 residues. Germline V CDR1 and CDR2: SGHRS, YFSETQ. V lost 1 base to trimming and J lost 0 bases, with 16 bases between them. As to time point: after neoadjuvant nivolumab, at surgical resection. This clone was observed a few times. What it binds is not known. V gene TRBV5-1 combines with J gene TRBJ2-2; no clear D. The sample in question was PBMCs, obtained after nivolumab (anti-PD-1) treatment. This clonotype was obtained from a person aged 40 to 85 with oral cavity squamous cell carcinoma. This CDR3 reads CASSLPSRGRSNTGELFF. The CDR3 coding sequence is TGCGCCAGCAGCTTGCCGTCCCGAGGCCGCTCGAACACCGGGGAGCTGTTTTTT. Combining the CDR3 with reference TRBV5-1 and TRBJ2-2 gives the whole variable domain KAGVTQTPRYLIKTRGQQVTLSCSPISGHRSVSWYQQTPGQGLQFLFEYFSETQRNKGNFPGRFSGRQFSNSRSEMNVSTLELGDSALYLCASSLPSRGRSNTGELFFGEGSRLTVL.